The entry below gives a single TCR beta chain sequence along with its context. The time point was: pretreatment peripheral blood. The data belong to a study of PD-L1 blockade in urothelial cancer. Study details: At 3 weeks (second dose) and 6 weeks after starting treatment, blood was analyzed.

The data were produced by immunoSEQ multiplex PCR, yet TCRdb's version contains in-frame clones alone and is incomplete. The repertoire has approximately 100,000 clones, around 90% of them found once; the top ten carry 0.85% to 1%. V was trimmed by 2 bases and J by 8 bases, leaving 13 bases between them. CDR1 is SNHLY and CDR2 is FYNNEI in the germline V gene. This CDR3 contains 14 residues. The input for sequencing was PBMCs, taken around atezolizumab (anti-PD-L1) treatment. The origin of this receptor is a woman aged 80 or over with urothelial cancer. V usage is TRBV2 and J usage is TRBJ1-5; the D gene is possibly TRBD1 (5 bases). CDR3: CASSELGLMEPQHF. The CDR3 DNA is TGTGCCAGCAGTGAATTGGGGCTTATGGAGCCCCAGCATTTT. Together with reference TRBV2 and TRBJ1-5, the CDR3 gives the full variable domain: EPEVTQTPSHQVTQMGQEVILRCVPISNHLYFYWYRQILGQKVEFLVSFYNNEISEKSEIFDDQFSVERPDGSNFTLKIRSTKLEDSAMYFCASSELGLMEPQHFGDGTRLSIL.